The 13 T cell receptor beta chains below come from one sample, sequenced in a study of circulating CD8 cells and anti-PD-1 response in melanoma (dated by TCRdb to about 2020). A BD FACSAria II cell sorter was used to sort four subsets, defined by PD-1 and/or TIGIT, from live CD3+CD8+TCRalphabeta+ cells. The reads were generated on a NextSeq 500. The QIAseq Immune Repertoire RNA Library Kit, Human TCR Panel, was used to prepare TCR libraries from around 15 ng of total RNA. TCRdb's own reprocessing of the public reads used fastp at Q25 and MiXCR and kept productive beta chains. Every entry covers one CDR3 protein and lists the most common genes and DNA from its rows. The sample includes more than 350 distinct CDR3 sequences, with less than 8% observed a single time. About 45% of the sample rests with the top ten. The sample was CD8+ T cells from PBMCs, taken at baseline or after one month of anti-PD-1 therapy (not recorded which). Receptors were obtained from a human donor with melanoma.

By share, this clonotype counts as medium-sized. The chain couples TRBV24-1 to TRBJ2-2; 8 bases map to TRBD1. Trimming removed 6 bases from V and 13 bases from J; junction bases left unmatched: 18. Germline CDR1 and CDR2: KGHDR and SFDVKD. CDR3 length: 16 residues. CDR3 sequence (DNA): TGTGCCACCAGTACCATACCGGGACAGGATCGCAGTGTGCTGTTTTTT. It codes for CATSTIPGQDRSVLFF.

Points on this clonotype: This likely comes from a read error, as the CDR3 has no conserved phenylalanine or tryptophan at its end. The CDR3 DNA reads as TGCAGCGTTACCTGGGAGCAAAACATTCAGTACTCC. Translated, it gives CSVTWEQNIQYS. The rearrangement joins TRBV29-1 to TRBJ2-4; D is possibly TRBD2 (5 bases). V dropped 5 bases and J dropped 5 bases, with 10 bases sitting between them. Germline loops: CDR1 SQVTM, CDR2 ANQGSEA. The CDR3 is 12 residues long.

Relative to its sample, this clonotype is large. This sequence joins TRBV27 and TRBJ2-7; 8 bases map to TRBD2. Germline V gives CDR1 MNHEY, CDR2 SMNVEV (reference sequence). Trimming removed 4 bases from V and 4 bases from J; junction bases left unmatched: 9. This CDR3 contains 15 residues. CDR3 protein: CASSSPGTRDYEQYF. CDR3 bases: TGTGCCAGCAGTTCCCCCGGGACTAGAGATTACGAGCAGTACTTC.

This clonotype ranks as large. The genes are TRBV19 and TRBJ1-1; the D is unclear. Between the trimmed V and J ends, which lost 5 bases and 2 bases, there was a span of 9 bases. CDR1 is LNHDA and CDR2 is SQIVND in the germline V gene (reference sequence). This CDR3 is built from 13 residues. The DNA of the CDR3 is TGTGCCAGTAGTGTAAACAGCAACACTGAAGCTTTCTTT. This encodes CASSVNSNTEAFF. The variable domain in full, with the rest retrieved from reference TRBV19 and TRBJ1-1, is DGGITQSPKYLFRKEGQNVTLSCEQNLNHDAMYWYRQDPGQGLRLIYYSQIVNDFQKGDIAEGYSVSREKKESFPLTVTSAQKNPTAFYLCASSVNSNTEAFFGQGTRLTVV.

Remarks on this clonotype: Given a much more abundant clone one base away, this may be a read error. V and J are TRBV25-1 and TRBJ2-3; D may be TRBD2 (6 bases). V was shortened by 5 bases and J by 2 bases, with 8 bases between the two germline ends. Germline CDR1 is MGHDK and CDR2 is SYGVNS. The CDR3 is made up of 13 amino acids. CDR3 sequence (DNA): TGTGCCAGCAGTTGGGGGGTCACAGATACGCAGTATTTT. Protein: CASSWGVTDTQYF.

This clonotype is deemed medium-sized. V and J are TRBV27 and TRBJ1-2; D remains unclear. CDR3 length: 13 amino acids. The V gene's germline CDR1 is MNHEY and CDR2 SMNVEV (reference sequence). Trimming stripped 5 bases from V and 4 bases from J, with 11 bases between. DNA of the CDR3: TGTGCCAGCAGTCCCTTTGACGGCTATGGCTACACCTTC. As protein: CASSPFDGYGYTF.

Sample share makes this clonotype medium-sized. The V call is TRBV5-4, the J call TRBJ2-5; either TRBD1 or TRBD2 may supply D (5 bases each). There are 11 residues in the CDR3. The germline CDR1 and CDR2 sequences are SGHNT and YYREEE (reference sequence). The V gene lost 10 bases and the J gene lost 6 bases, with 13 bases spanning the gap. CDR3 region: CAVTVGQTQYF. In DNA, the CDR3 is TGTGCCGTTACAGTGGGACAGACCCAGTACTTC.

This clonotype is large within its sample. The V gene is TRBV27, the J gene TRBJ1-2; possible D gene TRBD1, 6 bases. Trimming took 3 bases from V and 2 from J, leaving 10 bases between them. From germline, CDR1 is MNHEY and CDR2 SMNVEV (reference sequence). The CDR3 extends over 14 amino acids. This CDR3 reads CASSFLGANYGYTF. The CDR3 DNA sequence: TGTGCCAGCAGTTTTCTGGGGGCAAACTATGGCTACACCTTC.

This clonotype is termed large. The V gene is TRBV12-3 or TRBV12-4, the J gene TRBJ2-5; 12 nucleotides align to TRBD2. The CDR3 has 15 amino acids. Trimming cost V 3 bases and J 2 bases; bases outside gene matches: 1. The CDR3 DNA reads as TGTGCCAGCAGTTTCCTAGCGGGGGGGCAAGAGACCCAGTACTTC. As protein: CASSFLAGGQETQYF.

By its share, this clonotype is medium-sized. V and J are TRBV6-5 and TRBJ2-3, with D perhaps TRBD1 (6 bases). Looked up from germline, CDR1 is MNHEY and CDR2 is SVGAGI. Trimming removed 6 bases from V and 3 bases from J, with 19 bases in between. CDR3 length equals 16 residues. The CDR3 DNA is TGTGCCAGCAGCACCGACAGGATCGGGTTGACAGATACGCAGTATTTT. Translating it yields CASSTDRIGLTDTQYF.

This clonotype was detected a few times. The V call is TRBV27, the J call TRBJ1-2; possibly TRBD1 for D (6 bases). The CDR3 length is 14 residues. Between the trimmed V and J ends, which lost 7 bases and 3 bases, there was a span of 15 bases. CDR1 and CDR2 from the germline V gene are MNHEY and SMNVEV (reference sequence). As DNA, the CDR3 is TGTGCCAGCAAGAGAGGGGGGCGAGACTATGGCTACACCTTC. This translates into CASKRGGRDYGYTF.

By sample share, this clonotype is large. The gene calls are TRBV27 and TRBJ1-5; D call uncertain. Trimming stripped 5 bases from V and 1 base from J, with 6 bases between. The CDR3 has 13 residues. Germline loops: CDR1 MNHEY, CDR2 SMNVEV (reference sequence). As DNA, the CDR3 is TGTGCCAGCAGTCTCGGGAGCAATCAGCCCCAGCATTTT. Protein product: CASSLGSNQPQHF.

To note about this clonotype: A clone one base away is much larger, so this may be a read error. This rearrangement joins TRBV27 to TRBJ1-2, with 8 positions matching TRBD1. Germline V gene data show CDR1 as MNHEY and CDR2 as SMNVEV (reference sequence). The CDR3 sequence is 13 residues long. J lost 6 bases, V lost 6 bases, and 6 bases had no gene match. The CDR3 nucleotides read TGTGCCAGCAGCGGGGACAGGTCCCATGGCTACACCTTC. It yields the protein CASSGDRSHGYTF.